These 22 T cell receptor beta chains originate from one sample sequenced in a study of CD8 T cells in ankylosing spondylitis. TCRdb reanalysed the 5' RACE reads using MiXCR and keeps one entry per CDR3 protein. Here the sample spans some 71,000 distinct CDR3 sequences, approximately 5% being singletons. The sequenced material came from blood, either unsorted or a sorted T cell fraction (not recorded which). All receptors come from a male donor with ankylosing spondylitis or in good health (not recorded which).

The table lists this clonotype with many counts. The chain joins TRBV5-1 to TRBJ2-3; TRBD2 agrees at 10 bases. Germline V CDR1 and CDR2: SGHRS, YFSETQ. The CDR3 spans 17 residues. The junction had 10 bases not matched to a gene; V was cut back by 6 bases and J by 0 bases. The CDR3 reads CASKEAGGPLSTDTQYF. CDR3 DNA sequence: TGCGCCAGCAAGGAAGCGGGGGGGCCTCTGAGCACAGATACGCAGTATTTT.

At least ten counts were recorded for this clonotype. The V gene is TRBV4-1, the J gene TRBJ2-7, with a possible D match to TRBD1 (6 bases). The CDR3 is made up of 17 amino acids. Between the trimmed V and J ends, which lost 3 bases and 4 bases, there was a span of 22 bases. The germline V gene has CDR1 MGHRA and CDR2 YSYEKL. CDR3 nucleotides: TGCGCCAGCAGCCACGGACGGGGACAAACCAAAGGGTACGAGCAGTACTTC. This sequence encodes CASSHGRGQTKGYEQYF.

This clonotype has ten or more counts. V gene TRBV13 combines with J gene TRBJ2-1; D not certain. CDR3 size: 15 residues. V was cut by 1 base and J by 1 base, with 8 bases left in between. Germline-derived CDR1 and CDR2 are PRHDT and FYEKMQ (reference sequence). The CDR3 loop is CASSLAGRSYNEQFF. The CDR3 DNA is TGTGCCAGCAGCTTAGCTGGCAGATCCTACAATGAGCAGTTCTTC.

This clonotype was seen at least ten times. V and J are TRBV28 and TRBJ2-7; D perhaps matches TRBD1 (6 bases). The length of the CDR3 is 16 residues. The germline V and J ends were trimmed by 5 bases and 2 bases, with 19 bases remaining between them. The germline CDR1 and CDR2 sequences are MDHEN and SYDVKM. CDR3: CASSPAGAASPYEQYF. The CDR3 DNA sequence: TGTGCCAGCAGTCCCGCAGGGGCAGCATCACCCTACGAGCAGTACTTC.

This clonotype was recorded at least ten times. The CDR3 nucleotides are TGTGCCAGCAGTGAATATCGCCGGGCTAGCGGGGGTGGCGATACGCAGTATTTT. Translated: CASSEYRRASGGGDTQYF. This rearrangement joins TRBV25-1 to TRBJ2-3; 10 nucleotides align to TRBD2. V lost 0 bases, J lost 6 bases, and 12 bases stayed unmatched. The CDR3 totals 18 residues. The germline V gene encodes CDR1 MGHDK and CDR2 SYGVNS. Based on the CDR3 plus reference TRBV25-1 and TRBJ2-3, the full variable domain is EADIYQTPRYLVIGTGKKITLECSQTMGHDKMYWYQQDPGMELHLIHYSYGVNSTEKGDLSSESTVSRIRTEHFPLTLESARPSHTSQYLCASSEYRRASGGGDTQYFGPGTRLTVL.

This clonotype was seen ten or more times. V gene TRBV2 combines with J gene TRBJ1-5; D gene ambiguous. The CDR3 is 16 residues long. The V end lost 4 bases, the J end lost 5 bases, and 18 bases lay between the germline ends. Germline V lookup: CDR1 SNHLY, CDR2 FYNNEI. As DNA, the CDR3 is TGTGCCAGCAGTGTTTCTGGGGTTTTGATGGATCAGCCCCAGCATTTT. Translating it yields CASSVSGVLMDQPQHF. The whole variable domain, remainder taken from reference TRBV2 and TRBJ1-5, is EPEVTQTPSHQVTQMGQEVILRCVPISNHLYFYWYRQILGQKVEFLVSFYNNEISEKSEIFDDQFSVERPDGSNFTLKIRSTKLEDSAMYFCASSVSGVLMDQPQHFGDGTRLSIL.

This clonotype came up many times. The chain combines TRBV6-5 with TRBJ1-4; 9 positions agree with TRBD1. CDR1 is MNHEY and CDR2 is SVGAGI in the germline V gene. The CDR3 sequence is 15 residues long. V was clipped by 8 bases and J by 8 bases; unmatched bases: 12. The CDR3 sequence: CASADRGDHSEKLFF. In DNA form, the CDR3 reads TGTGCCAGCGCGGACAGGGGAGACCACTCAGAAAAACTGTTTTTT.

This clonotype was seen repeatedly, ten times or more. The chain links TRBV3-1 to TRBJ1-3; no clear D. Trimming pared 1 base from V and 0 bases from J, leaving 10 bases between. There are 16 residues in the CDR3. Germline V gene sequence: CDR1 LGHDT, CDR2 YNNKEL (reference sequence). The CDR3 nucleotides are TGTGCCAGCAGCCAAGGGAGAGCCAACTCTGGAAACACCATATATTTT. It is translated as CASSQGRANSGNTIYF.

This clonotype appeared many times. This chain joins TRBV12-3 or TRBV12-4 and TRBJ2-1; TRBD1 aligns across 10 bases. J lost 6 bases, V lost 10 bases, and 9 bases had no gene match. The CDR3 loop spans 14 amino acids. Here the CDR3 reads CATQDRGAGNEQFF. The CDR3 nucleotides are TGTGCCACCCAGGACAGGGGGGCGGGCAATGAGCAGTTCTTC.

There are many counts of this clonotype. J is TRBJ2-1 and V is TRBV5-1, with D unclear. Trimming stripped 0 bases from V and 1 base from J, with 26 bases between. Looked up from germline, CDR1 is SGHRS and CDR2 is YFSETQ. This CDR3 comprises 21 residues. The CDR3 reads CASSLEAGVVRLRSSYNEQFF. CDR3 sequence (DNA): TGCGCCAGCAGCTTGGAGGCCGGAGTGGTAAGGTTACGAAGTTCCTACAATGAGCAGTTCTTC.

This clonotype was observed at least ten times. The chain couples TRBV7-6 to TRBJ2-1; 12 bases are a match to TRBD2. Germline assignment: CDR1 SGHVS and CDR2 FNYEAQ. The trim removed 3 bases at V and 7 bases at J, leaving 7 bases unmatched. CDR3 length equals 16 residues. DNA of the CDR3: TGTGCCAGCAGCTTTTCCCTAGCGGGGGGGCAGAATGAGCAGTTCTTC. This sequence encodes CASSFSLAGGQNEQFF.

This clonotype was observed at least ten times. The chain joins TRBV5-3 to TRBJ2-3; tentatively, D is TRBD2 (6 bases). TRBV5-3 is assigned to the ORF class and has an uncertain function. The CDR3 covers 17 residues. Deletions cut 2 bases from V and 6 bases from J, with 22 bases between. The CDR3 reads CARSFLGLWPGEDTQYF. For the CDR3, the DNA is TGTGCCAGAAGCTTCCTCGGTCTCTGGCCGGGGGAGGATACGCAGTATTTT.

This clonotype has a count of ten or more. The chain recombines TRBV24-1 with TRBJ2-5; tentative D call: TRBD2 (6 bases). Germline V gene sequence: CDR1 KGHDR, CDR2 SFDVKD. V shed 4 bases and J shed 3 bases, with 11 bases lying between them. CDR3 length equals 14 residues. In DNA form, the CDR3 reads TGTGCCACCAGTGACGGCGGGGCAAAAGAGACCCAGTACTTC. Encoded protein: CATSDGGAKETQYF.

This clonotype was observed at least ten times. The rearrangement joins TRBV5-5 to TRBJ2-1; TRBD2 aligns across 8 bases. There are 15 residues in the CDR3. Germline CDR1 SGHKS, CDR2 YYEKEE (reference sequence). The ends lost 2 bases at V and 3 bases at J; junction bases unmatched: 4. CDR3: CASSLGLAGYNEQFF. The CDR3 DNA follows: TGTGCCAGCAGCTTAGGGCTAGCGGGCTACAATGAGCAGTTCTTC.

This chain joins TRBV5-6 and TRBJ2-2; 7 nucleotides line up with TRBD1. The CDR3 is 15 amino acids. The germline V gene has CDR1 SGHDT and CDR2 YYEEEE. V was clipped by 2 bases and J by 1 base; unmatched bases: 2. The DNA for the CDR3 is TGTGCCAGCAGCTTCCGGGACAGGAACACCGGGGAGCTGTTTTTT. Protein product: CASSFRDRNTGELFF.

This clonotype was seen at least ten times. This chain connects TRBV6-5 to TRBJ1-4, with D possibly TRBD1 on 6 matching bases. Germline CDR1 reads MNHEY; CDR2 reads SVGAGI. The V and J ends lost 10 bases and 3 bases respectively, with 15 bases between them. The CDR3 contains 14 residues. CDR3 coding DNA: TGTGCCACAAGATCGGGGGGCTCTAATGAAAAACTGTTTTTT. Residues: CATRSGGSNEKLFF.

This clonotype was seen ten or more times. This rearrangement joins TRBV18 to TRBJ2-2; the match to TRBD1 covers 7 bases. Losses at the gene ends were 5 bases for V and 6 bases for J; bases not matched to a gene: 9. Germline values: CDR1 KGHSH, CDR2 LQKENI. The CDR3 is made up of 15 amino acids. This CDR3 is CASSERQGTAGELFF. CDR3 sequence (DNA): TGTGCCAGCTCAGAACGACAGGGTACAGCCGGGGAGCTGTTTTTT.

Many counts were recorded for this clonotype. V usage is TRBV28 and J usage is TRBJ2-5; 8 nucleotides match TRBD1. V was clipped by 7 bases and J by 5 bases; unmatched bases: 12. The CDR3 has 15 residues. Germline CDR1 reads MDHEN; CDR2 reads SYDVKM. The chain's CDR3 is CASISGTGTRETQYF. CDR3 sequence (DNA): TGTGCCAGCATATCCGGGACAGGTACGAGGGAGACCCAGTACTTC.

Ten or more counts support this clonotype. The junction and the germline gene differ at one end; a read error may be behind it. The chain links TRBV12-3 or TRBV12-4 to TRBJ2-6; perhaps TRBD2 as D (5 bases). The CDR3 has 14 residues. The CDR3 here is CASSLAGGANVLTF. The CDR3 DNA reads as TGTGCCAGCAGTCTAGCTGGCGGGGCCAACGTCCTGACTTTC.

Many counts were recorded for this clonotype. The rearrangement joins TRBV7-2 to TRBJ2-3; tentative D call: TRBD2 (6 bases). The length of the CDR3 is 16 residues. Germline V gene sequence: CDR1 SGHTA, CDR2 FQGNSA. Deletions cut 5 bases from V and 2 bases from J, with 17 bases between. The CDR3 here is CASSPGTLYSTDTQYF. In nucleotides, the CDR3 is TGTGCCAGCAGCCCGGGGACTCTTTACTCCACAGATACGCAGTATTTT.

This clonotype was observed at least ten times. The chain combines TRBV20-1 with TRBJ2-7; 8 bases are a match to TRBD1. This CDR3 has 15 residues. The V and J ends lost 6 bases and 1 base, in that order; junction bases with no gene match: 11. Looked up from germline, CDR1 is DFQATT and CDR2 is SNEGSKA (reference sequence). CDR3 DNA sequence: TGCAGTGCCGCTCCCCTGACAGGGGTATCCTACGAGCAGTACTTC. It yields the protein CSAAPLTGVSYEQYF.

At least ten counts were recorded for this clonotype. This chain links TRBV28 with TRBJ1-2, with D maybe TRBD1 (5 bases). Looked up from germline, CDR1 is MDHEN and CDR2 is SYDVKM. V lost 2 bases and J lost 6, with 16 bases in between. The CDR3 is 15 residues long. The CDR3 spells CASSLPGEDYHGYTF. Here the CDR3 DNA reads TGTGCCAGCAGTTTACCGGGGGAGGATTATCATGGCTACACCTTC.